This is a list of T cell receptor beta chains from one sample in a study of blood T cell repertoires in COVID-19. The method was immunoSEQ multiplex PCR; TCRdb's version includes in-frame clones alone and lacks a portion of them. The sample records 270,000 or so clones, around nine tenths being singletons. Sequencing was carried out using peripheral blood. Receptor source: a woman in her twenties or thirties with COVID-19, enrolled during active disease. Both conserved end residues are part of each CDR3. The D gene is left open where the match is weak. A row's size may be missing; if present it is once, few, many or a size class.

V gene	clone size	J gene	D gene	CDR3 DNA	CDR3 protein
TRBV28	few	TRBJ2-7	TRBD1	TGTGCCAGCAGTTCCCCCGGGACAGGGAAGGTAGAGCAGTACTTC	CASSSPGTGKVEQYF
TRBV5-1	.	TRBJ2-1	.	TGCGCCAGCCTACGGACAGGACTAGCCGGGAGTGGGGGTGAGCAGTTCTTC	CASLRTGLAGSGGEQFF
TRBV27	.	TRBJ2-3	.	TGTGCCAGTCGTCGGGGGTCGGAGGATACGCAGTATTTT	CASRRGSEDTQYF
TRBV18	.	TRBJ1-5	.	TGTGCCAGCTCACCAGGAGGGAACTACAATCAGCCCCAGCATTTT	CASSPGGNYNQPQHF
TRBV19	once	TRBJ1-6	.	TGTGCCAGTAGTATAGTCACGAGGTCACCCCTCCACTTT	CASSIVTRSPLHF
TRBV7-9	.	TRBJ2-6	.	TGTGCCAGCAGCTTACACAGGGATCTAGCCGGGGCCAACGTCCTGACTTTC	CASSLHRDLAGANVLTF
TRBV9	.	TRBJ2-5	TRBD2	TGTGCCAGCAGCGCGACTAGCGGGGTGGAAGAGACCCAGTACTTC	CASSATSGVEETQYF
TRBV6-2/TRBV6-3	few	TRBJ1-5	.	TGTGCCAGCAGTTACTCAAGCGGGGGAGTTCAGCCCCAGCATTTT	CASSYSSGGVQPQHF
TRBV5-1	.	TRBJ2-1	TRBD2	TGCGCCAGCAGCCGACTAGCGGATAGGAGCTCCTACAATGAGCAGTTCTTC	CASSRLADRSSYNEQFF
TRBV14	.	TRBJ2-3	TRBD2	TGTGCCAGCAGCCAAGATAGAGCGGGGGCAGATACGCAGTATTTT	CASSQDRAGADTQYF
TRBV15	.	TRBJ2-5	TRBD1	TGTGCCACCAGGGACAGGGGTCAAGAGACCCAGTACTTC	CATRDRGQETQYF
TRBV6-5	once	TRBJ2-2	.	TGTGCCAGCAGTTACCCCCGGGGGTCAAACACCGGGGAGCTGTTTTTT	CASSYPRGSNTGELFF
TRBV11-2	.	TRBJ2-2	.	TGTGCCAGCAGCCCACAGGGTTTCTACACCGGGGAGCTGTTTTTT	CASSPQGFYTGELFF
TRBV7-9	.	TRBJ1-1	.	TGTGCCAGCAGCTTAGAATCAGGGGCCACTGAAGCTTTCTTT	CASSLESGATEAFF
TRBV7-2	.	TRBJ2-2	TRBD2	TGTGCCAGCAGCTCATGGACTAGCAGTGACGGGGAGCTGTTTTTT	CASSSWTSSDGELFF
TRBV18	.	TRBJ2-1	.	TGTGCCAGCTCACCACCGAGGACAAGCTACAATGAGCAGTTCTTC	CASSPPRTSYNEQFF
TRBV29-1	.	TRBJ1-2	.	TGCAGCGTTTTTGGGGGGTCGGAGCGTGGCTACACCTTC	CSVFGGSERGYTF
TRBV7-9	.	TRBJ2-2	.	TGTGCCAGCAGCTTAATGGCTAGCACCGGGGAGCTGTTTTTT	CASSLMASTGELFF
TRBV5-6	.	TRBJ1-2	TRBD1	TGTGCCAGCAGCCTTTCCGGGGGGACAGGGGCTAGTCAAGGCTACACCTTC	CASSLSGGTGASQGYTF
TRBV27	.	TRBJ2-7	.	TGTGCCAGCAGTTTGGGGCAGGGGATTTACGAGCAGTACTTC	CASSLGQGIYEQYF
TRBV5-1	.	TRBJ2-7	.	TGCGCCAGCAGCTTGGGAAGCGGAACCGTCCACGAGCAGTACTTC	CASSLGSGTVHEQYF
TRBV29-1	once	TRBJ2-7	.	TGCAGCGTTGAAGACGGACAGTACTACGAGCAGTACTTC	CSVEDGQYYEQYF
TRBV11-2	.	TRBJ1-6	.	TGTGCCAGCAGCTTAGGCGTTGGTTCACCCCTCCACTTT	CASSLGVGSPLHF
TRBV15	.	TRBJ2-2	.	TGTGCCACCAGCAGTCTGTACCGAAGGGGCACCGGGGAGCTGTTTTTT	CATSSLYRRGTGELFF
TRBV7-2	.	TRBJ1-2	TRBD1	TGTGCCAGCAGCTTGCAGACAGGGCCCTATGGCTACACCTTC	CASSLQTGPYGYTF
TRBV10-1	.	TRBJ2-1	.	TGCGCCAGCAGTGATGGTCAGGGGATCGGTACTTTCTTC	CASSDGQGIGTFF
TRBV5-1	.	TRBJ1-4	.	TGCGCCAGCAGCTTGGCCAGGCGGGAGGGTGAAAAACTGTTTTTT	CASSLARREGEKLFF
TRBV18	.	TRBJ1-2	.	TGTGCCAGCTCAGCGACGGGGAGGGACAACGGCTACACCTTC	CASSATGRDNGYTF
TRBV6-2/TRBV6-3	.	TRBJ2-3	.	TGTGCCAGCAGCCCTCCTGGCGGGGATACGCAGTATTTT	CASSPPGGDTQYF
TRBV6-4	.	TRBJ1-5	TRBD1	TGTGCCAGCAGCGCGACAGGGGACCCCTATCAGCCCCAGCATTTT	CASSATGDPYQPQHF
TRBV12-5	.	TRBJ1-5	TRBD1	TGTGCTAGTGGTCAATGGATAGGGGGCTTACGCAATCAGCCCCAGCATTTT	CASGQWIGGLRNQPQHF
TRBV4-1	.	TRBJ1-1	.	TGCGCCAGCAGCCGTGGGCCCAATATGAACACTGAAGCTTTCTTT	CASSRGPNMNTEAFF
TRBV27	once	TRBJ1-1	.	TGTGCCAGCAGAGGGGACACGGACCCTGAGAAAGCTTTCTTT	CASRGDTDPEKAFF
TRBV5-6	.	TRBJ1-2	.	TGTGCCAGCAGCAACGGACAGAACTATGGCTACACCTTC	CASSNGQNYGYTF
TRBV5-1	few	TRBJ1-6	TRBD1	TGCGCCAGCAGCTTGGGGACAGGGGGTTCACCCCTCCACTTT	CASSLGTGGSPLHF
TRBV27	.	TRBJ2-5	.	TGTGCCAGCAGTTTAAGGCTAGCGGAGACCCAGTACTTC	CASSLRLAETQYF
TRBV6-4	.	TRBJ1-1	.	TGTGCCAGCAGTGTTAACATGAACACTGAAGCTTTCTTT	CASSVNMNTEAFF
TRBV7-2	.	TRBJ1-2	.	TGTGCCAGCAGCTATAGCGGGGGAAGGGGCTACACCTTC	CASSYSGGRGYTF
TRBV13	.	TRBJ2-7	.	TGTGCCAGCAGCTTGGAGAACAGGGACGAGCAGTACTTC	CASSLENRDEQYF
TRBV6-2/TRBV6-3	.	TRBJ1-2	.	TGTGCCAGCAGCCTAGCGGGGGGGTATGGCTACACCTTC	CASSLAGGYGYTF
TRBV11-2	.	TRBJ2-2	.	TGTGCCAGCAGCTTACGGCGGGGAGCTGTTTTT	CASSLRRGAVF
TRBV24-1	.	TRBJ1-2	TRBD1	TGTGCCACCAGTGATTTGCTTTTCGAGGGGGCCTGGATCGATGGCTACACCTTC	CATSDLLFEGAWIDGYTF
TRBV7-2	.	TRBJ2-7	.	TGTGCCAGCAGCTTCCATTACGAGCAGTACTTC	CASSFHYEQYF
TRBV5-1	.	TRBJ1-5	TRBD1	TGCGCCAGCATATTCGTAACGGGACAGGGGAACAATCAGCCCCAGCATTTT	CASIFVTGQGNNQPQHF
TRBV6-2/TRBV6-3	once	TRBJ2-3	TRBD1	TGTGCCAGCAGCCAACAGGGGGCGAGCACAGATACGCAGTATTTT	CASSQQGASTDTQYF
TRBV18	.	TRBJ2-1	TRBD1	TGTGCCAGCTCACTCGGGACAGGGGGGATGCCGGAGCAGTTCTTC	CASSLGTGGMPEQFF
TRBV5-1	.	TRBJ2-5	.	TGCGCCAGCAGCTTGGGAGCGCAAGAGACCCAGTACTTC	CASSLGAQETQYF
TRBV5-6	.	TRBJ1-2	.	TGTGCCAGCAGCGACCCGACGGACTACTATGGCTACACCTTC	CASSDPTDYYGYTF
TRBV6-4	.	TRBJ2-1	TRBD1	TGTGCCAGCAGTGAACAGCATTCGGGACAGGGGGACAATGAGCAGTTCTTC	CASSEQHSGQGDNEQFF
TRBV5-1	.	TRBJ2-2	TRBD2	TGCGCCAGCAGCTTGGGGGCGCTAGCGGGGGCGGCCGGGGAGCTGTTTTTT	CASSLGALAGAAGELFF
TRBV19	.	TRBJ2-3	.	TGTGCCACCGCGGGGACGCACACAGATACGCAGTATTTT	CATAGTHTDTQYF
TRBV11-2	.	TRBJ2-5	TRBD2	TGTGCCAGCAGGGGTCCCGGGGGGGAGACCCAGTACTTC	CASRGPGGETQYF
TRBV28	.	TRBJ1-2	.	TGTGCCAGCACCCTGGGGCCGAATAACTATGGCTACACCTTC	CASTLGPNNYGYTF
TRBV29-1	few	TRBJ2-7	.	TGCAGCGTTTCGAGTTTAACGTCCTACGAGCAGTACTTC	CSVSSLTSYEQYF